This is a list of T cell receptor beta chains from one sample in a study of blood T cells in healthy people across ages. TCRdb independently ran MiXCR on the 5' RACE reads; one entry per CDR3 protein. Of approximately 760,000 distinct CDR3 sequences in the sample, approximately 25% were seen once. These same data were also listed under a study on T cells of mothers and their children.

Sequenced sample: blood. These receptors all stem from a boy aged 5 to 17 in good health. The CDR3 runs from the conserved cysteine through the conserved F or W. A D gene is named only where the DNA matches it firmly. Only part of the rows carry a size: once, few, many, or a class if the clone is expanded.

j_call d_call clone_size v_call cdr3_aa cdr3_nt
TRBJ2-5 NA few TRBV28 CASSSLQETQYF TGTGCCAGCAGCTCACTCCAAGAGACCCAGTACTTC
TRBJ2-1 NA NA TRBV4-3 CASSQEIQGRTYNEQFF TGCGCCAGCAGCCAGGAGATCCAGGGGAGGACCTACAATGAGCAGTTCTTC
TRBJ2-1 TRBD2 few TRBV5-1 CASSATSGRARNEQFF TGCGCCAGCAGCGCGACTAGCGGGAGGGCGCGGAATGAGCAGTTCTTC
TRBJ2-7 NA NA TRBV7-9 CASSSTPNRSAYEQYF TGTGCCAGCAGCTCCACTCCAAACAGGTCCGCCTACGAGCAGTACTTC
TRBJ2-7 TRBD1 few TRBV5-1 CASSAMNRGDEQYF TGCGCCAGCAGCGCAATGAACAGGGGCGACGAGCAGTACTTC
TRBJ1-2 NA few TRBV20-1 CSARDRGRDGYTF TGCAGTGCTAGAGATAGAGGGAGGGATGGCTACACCTTC
TRBJ2-1 NA few TRBV28 CASSLREANEQFF TGTGCCAGCAGTTTGCGGGAAGCCAATGAGCAGTTCTTC
TRBJ2-5 TRBD1 NA TRBV6-5 CASSYSTGLETQYF TGTGCCAGCAGTTACTCGACAGGGTTAGAGACCCAGTACTTC
TRBJ2-1 NA few TRBV9 CASSVGPGPGNEQFF TGTGCCAGCAGCGTAGGACCAGGCCCCGGCAATGAGCAGTTCTTC
TRBJ1-4 NA NA TRBV29-1 CSVAAGEKLFF TGCAGCGTTGCTGCGGGTGAAAAACTGTTTTTT
TRBJ1-1 NA NA TRBV6-1 CASSESGAQMAFF TGTGCCAGCAGTGAATCGGGGGCGCAGATGGCTTTCTTT
TRBJ2-5 NA NA TRBV12-3/TRBV12-4 CASSLAQATQYF TGTGCCAGCAGTTTAGCGCAGGCAACCCAGTACTTC
TRBJ2-7 TRBD1 few TRBV20-1 CSARPTGTYEQCF TGCAGTGCTAGACCGACAGGGACCTACGAGCAGTGCTTC
TRBJ2-1 TRBD2 NA TRBV4-3 CASSQDIRVAGEQFF TGCGCCAGCAGCCAAGATATCCGGGTAGCGGGCGAGCAGTTCTTC
TRBJ1-4 NA many TRBV12-3/TRBV12-4 CASSLGRGNEKLFF TGTGCCAGCAGCCTAGGGCGCGGGAATGAAAAACTGTTTTTT
TRBJ1-1 TRBD1 NA TRBV6-1 CASRRQGEAFF TGTGCCAGCAGGAGACAGGGCGAAGCTTTCTTT
TRBJ2-3 TRBD1 NA TRBV7-9 CASSAHTGGEADTQYF TGTGCCAGCAGCGCCCATACAGGGGGCGAGGCAGATACGCAGTATTTT
TRBJ1-1 NA NA TRBV12-3/TRBV12-4 CASSSLRWPEVNTEAFF TGTGCCAGCAGTTCCCTGAGGTGGCCAGAAGTAAACACTGAAGCTTTCTTT
TRBJ2-5 NA few TRBV10-3 CATGEQETQYF TGTGCCACCGGAGAACAAGAGACCCAGTACTTC
TRBJ1-1 NA few TRBV6-2/TRBV6-3 CASSVAGQVGAEAFF TGTGCCAGCAGTGTTGCTGGCCAGGTGGGAGCTGAAGCTTTCTTT
TRBJ2-1 NA few TRBV11-2 CASSLGARFYNEQFF TGTGCCAGCAGCTTAGGTGCTAGGTTCTACAATGAGCAGTTCTTC
TRBJ1-1 NA few TRBV6-6 CASSYGAGSSTDAFF TGTGCCAGCAGTTACGGTGCGGGGTCAAGCACTGATGCTTTCTTT
TRBJ2-3 NA NA TRBV7-2 CASSLSGLRSDTQYF TGTGCCAGCAGCTTAAGCGGCCTACGGTCAGATACGCAGTATTTT
TRBJ2-1 NA NA TRBV2 CASSEGFPEQFF TGTGCCAGCAGTGAAGGGTTCCCAGAGCAGTTCTTC
TRBJ2-7 NA NA TRBV5-5 CASSFQAGRDYEQYF TGTGCCAGCAGCTTTCAAGCGGGCAGGGACTACGAGCAGTACTTC
TRBJ1-2 NA few TRBV7-9 CAGSLAFEGESGYTF TGTGCCGGCAGCTTGGCTTTTGAGGGCGAGAGCGGCTACACCTTC
TRBJ2-1 NA few TRBV20-1 CSARDIWNEQFF TGCAGTGCTAGAGATATATGGAATGAGCAGTTCTTC
TRBJ1-4 NA NA TRBV7-9 CASSPVGDEKLFF TGTGCCAGCAGCCCGGTCGGGGATGAAAAACTGTTTTTT
TRBJ2-5 TRBD1 NA TRBV4-3 CASSQGPGGSGTQYF TGCGCCAGCAGCCAAGGGCCAGGGGGCTCGGGGACCCAGTACTTC
TRBJ2-3 NA NA TRBV7-3 CASSLNHDTQYF TGTGCCAGCAGCTTAAACCACGATACGCAGTATTTT
TRBJ2-5 TRBD1 NA TRBV5-1 CASSLGQGIEETQYF TGCGCCAGCAGCTTGGGACAGGGGATTGAAGAGACCCAGTACTTC
TRBJ2-3 TRBD2 NA TRBV12-5 CASGLSRLAVGTDTQYF TGTGCTAGTGGTTTGTCCCGACTAGCGGTAGGCACAGATACGCAGTATTTT